The 24 T cell receptor beta chains below all came from one sample that was sequenced in a study of read filtering for tumor transcriptome and immune sequencing. From 350 to 500 ng of RNA, a library with molecular barcoded alpha/delta and beta/gamma adaptors was made. TCRdb recomputed calls from the reads with MiXCR, one row per CDR3 protein. The table includes around 140,000 distinct CDR3 sequences, less than 15% detected once. The material sequenced was a population of CD138-negative cells sorted from bone marrow. The receptors originated from a donor at least 40 years old with multiple myeloma.

The V gene is TRBV19, the J gene TRBJ2-7; D is unclear. The germline V gene has CDR1 LNHDA and CDR2 SQIVND (reference sequence). The CDR3 totals 15 residues. V lost 3 bases, J lost 4 bases, and 16 bases lay in between. As DNA, the CDR3 is TGTGCCAGTAGTATCGCACCGTACAAACAATACGAGCAGTACTTC. Its translation is CASSIAPYKQYEQYF. Variable domain in full (rest from reference TRBV19 and TRBJ2-7): DGGITQSPKYLFRKEGQNVTLSCEQNLNHDAMYWYRQDPGQGLRLIYYSQIVNDFQKGDIAEGYSVSREKKESFPLTVTSAQKNPTAFYLCASSIAPYKQYEQYFGPGTRLTVT.

As regards this clonotype: A junction boundary mismatches the germline segment, possibly from a read error. The chain recombines TRBV18 with TRBJ2-1, with TRBD2 matching over 7 bases. Germline CDR1 and CDR2: KGHSH and LQKENI. This CDR3 region has 16 residues. Here the CDR3 reads CASSYRALAENNEQLF. The CDR3 DNA follows: TGTGCCAGCTCCTACCGGGCGCTAGCGGAAAACAATGAGCAGCTCTTC.

The chain employs TRBV29-1 and TRBJ2-2, with D possibly called TRBD1 or TRBD2 (6 bases each). Trimming took 7 bases from V and 2 from J, leaving 17 bases between them. CDR1 SQVTM and CDR2 ANQGSEA come from the germline V gene. The CDR3 is made up of 15 amino acids. The CDR3 spells CSAQGGQGNTGELFF. The CDR3 DNA reads as TGCAGCGCACAAGGGGGGCAGGGTAACACCGGGGAGCTGTTTTTT.

This clonotype was seen ten or more times. The chain has TRBV4-3 and TRBJ2-1; 7 positions agree with TRBD1. Germline assignment: CDR1 LGHNA and CDR2 YSLEER. This CDR3 has 14 amino acids. J gave up 5 bases and V 3 bases, and 4 bases lay outside the gene matches. The CDR3 reads CASSHGQANNEQFF. CDR3 coding DNA: TGCGCCAGCAGCCACGGACAGGCTAACAATGAGCAGTTCTTC.

The sample holds a few counts of this clonotype. This may come from a read error, since a much larger clone is one base off. CDR3 bases: TGCAGCGTTGAGGGCAGGTTGACTGAAGCTTTCTTT. Its protein is CSVEGRLTEAFF. This chain joins TRBV29-1 and TRBJ1-1; D remains ambiguous. The CDR3 runs to 12 residues. V was pared by 3 bases and J by 5 bases, with 10 bases between. Germline lookup yields CDR1 SQVTM and CDR2 ANQGSEA.

Only a few counts were recorded for this clonotype. The chain has TRBV9 and TRBJ1-6, with TRBD1 matching over 8 bases. The V gene's germline CDR1 is SGDLS and CDR2 YYNGEE. The CDR3 has 17 amino acids. V gave up 3 bases and J gave up 0 bases; unmatched junction bases: 5. This CDR3 reads CASSDNRGSSYNSPLHF. CDR3 nucleotides: TGTGCCAGCAGCGATAACAGGGGGAGCTCCTATAATTCACCCCTCCACTTT.

This clonotype has ten or more counts. The rearrangement joins TRBV7-9 to TRBJ1-4; D unresolved. CDR3 size: 14 residues. Per germline, CDR1 SEHNR and CDR2 FQNEAQ (reference sequence). V was clipped by 5 bases and J by 5 bases, with 12 bases between them. For the CDR3, the DNA is TGTGCCAGCAGCCCGCGACGGATGAATGAAAAACTGTTTTTT. Translation: CASSPRRMNEKLFF. Full variable domain (outside the CDR3, taken from reference TRBV7-9 and TRBJ1-4): DTGVSQNPRHKITKRGQNVTFRCDPISEHNRLYWYRQTLGQGPEFLTYFQNEAQLEKSRLLSDRFSAERPKGSFSTLEIQRTEQGDSAMYLCASSPRRMNEKLFFGSGTQLSVL.

J is TRBJ2-7 and V is TRBV7-6; a weak D match, TRBD1 (5 bases). CDR1 SGHVS and CDR2 FNYEAQ come from the germline V gene. The CDR3 is 15 residues long. V shed 1 base and J shed 4 bases, with 14 bases lying between them. The CDR3 spells CASSLEFAGSYEQYF. DNA of the CDR3: TGTGCCAGCAGCTTAGAGTTTGCAGGGTCGTACGAGCAGTACTTC. Drawing the rest from reference TRBV7-6 and TRBJ2-7, the complete variable domain is GAGVSQSPRYKVTKRGQDVALRCDPISGHVSLYWYRQALGQGPEFLTYFNYEAQQDKSGLPNDRFSAERPEGSISTLTIQRTEQRDSAMYRCASSLEFAGSYEQYFGPGTRLTVT.

This clonotype was counted many times. The chain has TRBV9 and TRBJ2-3; tentatively, D is TRBD2 (5 bases). CDR3 size: 16 residues. V dropped 1 base and J dropped 1 base, with 13 bases sitting between them. In germline, CDR1 is SGDLS, CDR2 YYNGEE. CDR3 nucleotides: TGTGCCAGCAGCGTACTGGCAGCGGCAGGCACAGATACGCAGTATTTT. Encoded protein: CASSVLAAAGTDTQYF.

The rearrangement links TRBV4-3 to TRBJ1-6, with a tentative D call TRBD1 (5 bases). The CDR3 extends over 20 amino acids. V was trimmed by 0 bases and J by 4 bases, leaving 22 bases between them. Per the germline V gene, CDR1 is LGHNA and CDR2 is YSLEER. In DNA form, the CDR3 reads TGCGCCAGCAGCCAAGAAGTCAGGCGACGGCGGGGGGAATATAATTCACCCCTCCACTTT. Its protein product is CASSQEVRRRRGEYNSPLHF.

The rearrangement links TRBV19 to TRBJ2-2; 11 bases align to TRBD1. This CDR3 spans 14 amino acids. CDR1 is LNHDA and CDR2 is SQIVND in the germline V gene (reference sequence). V trimming: 7 bases; J trimming: 9 bases; junction bases outside the gene matches: 7. The CDR3 here is CASTPGQGARELFF. CDR3 sequence (DNA): TGTGCCAGTACCCCCGGACAGGGGGCCAGGGAGCTGTTTTTT. Looking up the rest from reference TRBV19 and TRBJ2-2 gives the full variable domain: DGGITQSPKYLFRKEGQNVTLSCEQNLNHDAMYWYRQDPGQGLRLIYYSQIVNDFQKGDIAEGYSVSREKKESFPLTVTSAQKNPTAFYLCASTPGQGARELFFGEGSRLTVL.

This clonotype has a count of ten or more. The chain carries TRBV11-2 and TRBJ2-1, with 12 bases aligning to TRBD2. V shed 0 bases, J shed 6 bases, and the junction held 6 bases outside the gene matches. The CDR3 sequence is 17 residues long. CDR1 is SGHAT and CDR2 is FQNNGV in the germline V gene. This CDR3 reads CASSLDRASGRANEQFF. The DNA of the CDR3 is TGTGCCAGCAGCTTAGATCGCGCTAGCGGGAGGGCCAATGAGCAGTTCTTC.

Concerning this clonotype itself: Just one base apart from a much larger clone, this may be a read error. This sequence joins TRBV18 and TRBJ1-1; D is undetermined. The CDR3 is made up of 13 amino acids. Germline V gene lookup returns CDR1 KGHSH and CDR2 LQKENI. The CDR3 region has the DNA TGTGCCAGCTCGTCCGGGTCGAACGCTGAAGCTTTCTTT. It translates to CASSSGSNAEAFF.

This clonotype was seen repeatedly, ten times or more. The chain couples TRBV7-9 to TRBJ2-1; perhaps D is TRBD1 or TRBD2 (5 bases each). This CDR3 has 16 residues. Per the germline V gene, CDR1 is SEHNR and CDR2 is FQNEAQ (reference sequence). The germline V and J ends were trimmed by 5 bases and 5 bases, with 19 bases remaining between them. The CDR3 protein is CASSLHLLGTDNEQFF. The CDR3 DNA reads as TGTGCCAGCAGCCTACACCTTTTAGGGACGGACAATGAGCAGTTCTTC.

The table lists this clonotype with many counts. The chain has TRBV6-6 and TRBJ2-5; 10 bases match TRBD2. The germline V gene encodes CDR1 MNHNY and CDR2 SVGAGI (reference sequence). This CDR3 is built from 14 residues. Trimming at V came to 4 bases and at J to 4 bases, leaving 3 bases not matched to a gene. The CDR3 loop is CASSSPSGGETQYF. The DNA for the CDR3 is TGTGCCAGCAGTTCTCCTAGCGGGGGAGAGACCCAGTACTTC.

This clonotype was counted at least ten times. The chain recombines TRBV30 with TRBJ2-3; D is unresolved. CDR3 length: 11 amino acids. Trimming pared 3 bases from V and 3 bases from J, leaving 4 bases between. Germline V lookup: CDR1 GTSNPN, CDR2 SVGIG (reference sequence). The CDR3 sequence is CAWRETDTQYF. In DNA, the CDR3 is TGTGCCTGGAGGGAAACAGATACGCAGTATTTT.

Remarks on this clonotype: Its ends do not fully match the called genes, so a read error is possible. The chain combines TRBV5-1 with TRBJ2-1, with TRBD2 matching 10 bases. CDR3 size: 17 residues. Germline CDR1 and CDR2: SGHRS and YFSETQ. CDR3 nucleotides: TGCGCCAGCAGCTTGGCAAGGCTAGCGGGAGCTGGCAATGGGCAGTTCTTC. Translation: CASSLARLAGAGNGQFF.

The chain couples TRBV20-1 to TRBJ2-2; 9 nucleotides agree with TRBD1. Trimming took 3 bases from V and 3 from J; bases not matched to a gene: 5. CDR3 length: 15 residues. Germline CDR1 reads DFQATT; CDR2 reads SNEGSKA (reference sequence). The CDR3 DNA reads as TGCAGTGCTAGCCCAAGGGACAGGGACACCGGGGAGCTGTTTTTT. Its protein is CSASPRDRDTGELFF.

This clonotype has a count of ten or more. V and J are TRBV2 and TRBJ2-4; no clear D. V lost 3 bases to trimming and J lost 0 bases, with 12 bases between them. The CDR3 runs 16 residues. Germline loops: CDR1 SNHLY, CDR2 FYNNEI. The CDR3 DNA follows: TGTGCCAGCAGTGACTTAGGCACTTTAGCCAAAAACATTCAGTACTTC. Its translation is CASSDLGTLAKNIQYF.

The chain employs TRBV13 and TRBJ2-1; 12 bases are shared with TRBD2. J lost 9 bases, V lost 5 bases, and 5 bases had no gene match. Germline values: CDR1 PRHDT, CDR2 FYEKMQ (reference sequence). There are 14 residues in the CDR3. The CDR3 region has the DNA TGTGCCAGCAGCCGGACTAGCGGGATCGGTGAGCAGTTCTTC. Translated: CASSRTSGIGEQFF.

This clonotype was found many times. The V and J genes are TRBV7-2 and TRBJ2-1; 14 bases line up with TRBD2. The germline V gene has CDR1 SGHTA and CDR2 FQGNSA. This CDR3 comprises 18 residues. The J segment lost 6 bases and the V segment lost 1 base, leaving 8 bases of the junction unmatched. The CDR3 DNA follows: TGTGCCAGCAGCTTAGGACTAGCGGGAGGGCTAAGGTTCAATGAGCAGTTCTTC. It yields the protein CASSLGLAGGLRFNEQFF.

Points on this clonotype: The germline gene is not matched at one end of the junction; a read error may be the cause. V is TRBV28 and J is TRBJ2-3, with 7 bases aligning to TRBD2. Germline V gives CDR1 MDHEN, CDR2 SYDVKM. The CDR3 consists of 15 residues. The CDR3 nucleotides read TGTGCCAGCAGTTTGGGCGGGAGTATGGCAGATACGCAGTGTTTT. It specifies CASSLGGSMADTQCF. Based on the CDR3 plus reference TRBV28 and TRBJ2-3, the full variable domain is DVKVTQSSRYLVKRTGEKVFLECVQDMDHENMFWYRQDPGLGLRLIYFSYDVKMKEKGDIPEGYSVSREKKERFSLILESASTNQTSMYLCASSLGGSMADTQCFGPGTRLTVL.

Points on this clonotype: A much larger clone sits a single nucleotide away, making a read error possible. The chain recombines TRBV6-5 with TRBJ1-1; the match to TRBD1 covers 9 bases. The CDR3 is 14 residues long. Per the germline V gene, CDR1 is MNHEY and CDR2 is SVGAGI. CDR3 region: CASSYMGQGTEASF. CDR3 DNA: TGTGCCAGCAGTTACATGGGACAGGGTACTGAAGCTTCCTTT.

This clonotype appeared many times. The chain couples TRBV11-3 to TRBJ2-7; D not certain. Germline V gene lookup returns CDR1 SGHNT and CDR2 YENEEA. The CDR3 spans 13 residues. V lost 1 base and J lost 7, with 11 bases in between. This CDR3 is CASSLVRTREQYF. CDR3 coding DNA: TGTGCCAGCAGCTTAGTACGGACGAGGGAGCAGTACTTC.